This TCR beta chain was sequenced during a study of blood T cell repertoires in COVID-19. Study-level information: The origin of the acute and convalescent COVID-19 samples was the United States, Italy and Spain. Sample material is recorded as cDNA or gDNA derived from T cells, B-cell-depleted T cells, or PBMCs.

Method: immunoSEQ multiplex PCR; TCRdb's copy keeps in-frame clones and lacks some. The repertoire holds 200,000 to 250,000 clones, with approximately 80% as singletons. Germline CDR1 reads LGHDT; CDR2 reads YNNKEL (reference sequence). The CDR3 spans 13 residues. V lost 6 bases and J 7 bases, leaving 12 bases between the germline ends. The clonotype originates from an elderly woman with COVID-19, enrolled during active disease. The material sequenced was peripheral blood. This rearrangement joins TRBV3-1 (or the pseudogene TRBV3-2) to TRBJ1-4; no clear D gene. DNA of the CDR3: TGTGCCAGCAGGTGGGCGCAGAGTGAAAAACTGTTTTTT. It codes for CASRWAQSEKLFF.